This T cell receptor (beta chain) was identified in a study of monozygotic twins with inflammatory bowel disease. TCRdb reprocessed the 5' RACE reads, keeping one entry per CDR3 protein, no DNA. The sample has some 160,000 distinct CDR3 sequences. The CDR3 spans 12 residues. CDR1 is KGHSH, CDR2 LQKENI, per germline. V gene TRBV18 combines with J gene TRBJ1-3. Specimen: blood. This TCR was recovered from a human donor with ulcerative colitis or Crohn's disease, or a healthy co-twin of an affected twin (not recorded which). Here the CDR3 reads CASSPGGNTIYF.